The T cell receptor (beta chain) described here comes from a study of control samples from healthy donors and cancer patients (dated by TCRdb to about 2020). The method was the immunoSEQ multiplex PCR assay. In its TCRdb copy, this immuneACCESS table keeps in-frame sequences only and misses some clones. Where compared with another copy, unresolved V genes explain less than half of these, and the others have no known cause. The sample table contains 140,000 to 150,000 clones; only one count was recorded for 75% to 90% of them. The ten top clones hold just under 5% of the sample. As to this clone: The target of this receptor is not known. Base qualities are not recorded, but no much larger clone differs from it by a single base.

There are 16 amino acids in the CDR3, from cysteine to phenylalanine inclusive. Only CDR3 DNA is held: 48 bases, read in frame from base 1. The germline V end is reduced by 3 bases and the J end by 7 bases; junction bases left unmatched: 10. The germline V gene provides CDR1 KGHDR and CDR2 SFDVKD. The receptor's source is a young man in good health. Sequencing input: blood. This chain joins TRBV24-1 to TRBJ2-1; TRBD2 matches 8 bases in the middle. The DNA reads as follows: TGTGCCACCAGTGATCCCACCGCGGGGGGTCGGAATGAGCAGTTCTTC. This is translated as CATSDPTAGGRNEQFF.